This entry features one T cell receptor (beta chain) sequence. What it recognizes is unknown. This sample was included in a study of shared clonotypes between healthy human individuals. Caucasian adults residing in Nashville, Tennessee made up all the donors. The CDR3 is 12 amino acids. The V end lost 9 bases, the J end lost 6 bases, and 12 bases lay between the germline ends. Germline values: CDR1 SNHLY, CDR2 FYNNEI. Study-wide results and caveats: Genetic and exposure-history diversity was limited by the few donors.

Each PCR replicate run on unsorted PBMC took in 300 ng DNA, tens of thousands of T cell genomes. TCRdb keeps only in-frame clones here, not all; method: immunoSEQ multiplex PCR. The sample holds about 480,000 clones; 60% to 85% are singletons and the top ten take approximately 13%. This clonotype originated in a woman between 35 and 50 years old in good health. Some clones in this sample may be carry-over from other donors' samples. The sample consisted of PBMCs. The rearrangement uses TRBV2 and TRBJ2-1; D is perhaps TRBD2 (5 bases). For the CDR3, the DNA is TGTGCCAGGGCGGACTTTCCCAATGAGCAGTTCTTC. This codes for CARADFPNEQFF.